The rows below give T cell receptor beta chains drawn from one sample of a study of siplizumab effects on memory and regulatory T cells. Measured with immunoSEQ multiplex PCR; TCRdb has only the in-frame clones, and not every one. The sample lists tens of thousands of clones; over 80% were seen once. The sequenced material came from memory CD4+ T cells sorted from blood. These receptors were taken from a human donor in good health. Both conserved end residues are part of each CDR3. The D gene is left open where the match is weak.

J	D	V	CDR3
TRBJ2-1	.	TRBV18	CASRDRGNEQFF
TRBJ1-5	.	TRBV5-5	CASSPDQGAQHF
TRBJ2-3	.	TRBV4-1	CASSYQEMGGYTDTQYF
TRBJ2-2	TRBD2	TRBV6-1	CASSEMLAELTGELFF
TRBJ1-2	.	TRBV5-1	CASSHGSQYGYTF
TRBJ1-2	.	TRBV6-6	CASSSGTATYGYTF
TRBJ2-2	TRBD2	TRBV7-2	CASSLVGGSRTGELFF
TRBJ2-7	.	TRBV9	CASSTLGGGGNEQYF
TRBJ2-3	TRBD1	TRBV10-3	CAIRIQGAGTDTQYF
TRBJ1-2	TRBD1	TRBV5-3	CARSLKVRGRGYGYTF
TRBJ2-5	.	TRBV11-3	CASSWGVVDQETQYF
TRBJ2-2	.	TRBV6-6	CASSYGLSGELFF
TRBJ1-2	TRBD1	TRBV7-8	CASRQQGSAGYTF
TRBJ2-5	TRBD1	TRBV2	CASSLRQGTETQYF
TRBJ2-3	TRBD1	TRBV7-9	CASSLGTGEEDTQYF
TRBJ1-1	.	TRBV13	CASSGGRNTEAFF
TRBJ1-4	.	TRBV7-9	CASSSGAREEKLFF